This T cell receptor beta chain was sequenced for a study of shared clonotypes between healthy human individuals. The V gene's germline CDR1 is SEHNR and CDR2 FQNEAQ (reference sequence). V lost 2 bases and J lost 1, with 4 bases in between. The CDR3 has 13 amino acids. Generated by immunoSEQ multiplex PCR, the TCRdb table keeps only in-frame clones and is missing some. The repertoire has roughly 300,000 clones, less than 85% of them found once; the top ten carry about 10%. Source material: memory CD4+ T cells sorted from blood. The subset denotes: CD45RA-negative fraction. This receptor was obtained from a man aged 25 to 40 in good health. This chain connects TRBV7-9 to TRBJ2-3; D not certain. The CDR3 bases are TGTGCCAGCAGCTTACCTCGCACAGATACGCAGTATTTT. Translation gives CASSLPRTDTQYF.